This TCR beta chain is from a study of cytomegalovirus exposure and HLA in healthy donors. Study results and limitations: Prediction of most subjects' HLA-A and HLA-B alleles by TCR beta sequences was reportedly accurate. Productive status was seen about 90% or about 30% of the time for most TCR beta V segments in an earlier analysis. Later analysis identified 16,000 or so TCR beta sequences associated with HLA alleles, using a false discovery rate threshold of 0.05.

Primers: 60 Vbeta forward and 13 Jbeta reverse. TCRdb keeps only in-frame clones here, not all; method: immunoSEQ multiplex PCR. The sample is made up of tens of thousands of clones, and the top ten hold 0.58% of it. The V gene lost 6 bases and the J gene lost 0 bases, with 15 bases spanning the gap. The CDR3 has 15 amino acids. Looked up from germline, CDR1 is MGHRA and CDR2 is YSYEKL. In regard to this clone: The antigen remains unidentified.

This sequence was found in a man aged 45-65 years in good health and CMV-seronegative. The sample consisted of PBMCs. The chain has TRBV4-1 and TRBJ2-7, with unresolved D. As DNA, the CDR3 is TGCGCCAGCAGGGATACGGAGATTAGCTCCTACGAGCAGTACTTC. It encodes CASRDTEISSYEQYF.